The source of this TCR beta chain is a study of monozygotic twins with inflammatory bowel disease. CDR1 and CDR2 from the germline V gene are SQVTM and ANQGSEA. CDR3 length: 11 amino acids. TCRdb re-called the 5' RACE reads and catalogs CDR3 proteins one per entry, DNA excluded. In total, the table holds roughly 330,000 distinct CDR3 sequences. The specimen sequenced was blood. This receptor was identified in a human donor with ulcerative colitis or Crohn's disease, or a healthy co-twin of an affected twin (not recorded which). This chain uses TRBV29-1 with TRBJ2-1. The CDR3: CSVVGYNEQFF.